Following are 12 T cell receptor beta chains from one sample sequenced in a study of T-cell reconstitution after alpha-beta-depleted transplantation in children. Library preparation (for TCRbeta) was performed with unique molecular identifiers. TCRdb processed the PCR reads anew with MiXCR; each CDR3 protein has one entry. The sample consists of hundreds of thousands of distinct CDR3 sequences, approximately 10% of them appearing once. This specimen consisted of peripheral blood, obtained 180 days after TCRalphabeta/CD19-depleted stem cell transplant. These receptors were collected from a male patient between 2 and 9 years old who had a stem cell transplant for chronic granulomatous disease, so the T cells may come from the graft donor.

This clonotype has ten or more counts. DNA of the CDR3: TGCGCCAGCAGCCAAGATTTCGGTAGGGGGGCAGATACGCAGTATTTT. Translating it yields CASSQDFGRGADTQYF. The rearrangement uses TRBV4-1 and TRBJ2-3; D might be TRBD1 or TRBD2, each matching 6 bases. The CDR3 consists of 16 residues. V was pared by 0 bases and J by 4 bases, with 14 bases between. Germline V gives CDR1 MGHRA, CDR2 YSYEKL.

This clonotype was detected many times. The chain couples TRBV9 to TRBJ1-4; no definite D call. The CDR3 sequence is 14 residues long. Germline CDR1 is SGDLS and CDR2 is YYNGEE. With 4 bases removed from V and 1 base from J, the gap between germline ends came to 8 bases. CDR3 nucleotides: TGTGCCAGCAGCAGTCGACAAACTAATGAAAAACTGTTTTTT. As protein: CASSSRQTNEKLFF.

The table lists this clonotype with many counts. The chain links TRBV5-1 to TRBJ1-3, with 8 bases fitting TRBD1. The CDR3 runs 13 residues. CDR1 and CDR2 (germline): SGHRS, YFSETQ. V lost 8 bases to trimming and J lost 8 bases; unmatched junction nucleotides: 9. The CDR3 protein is CASRGTGGDTIYF. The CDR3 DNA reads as TGCGCCAGTCGAGGGACAGGTGGGGACACCATATATTTT. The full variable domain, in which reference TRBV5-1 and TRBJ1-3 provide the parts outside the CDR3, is KAGVTQTPRYLIKTRGQQVTLSCSPISGHRSVSWYQQTPGQGLQFLFEYFSETQRNKGNFPGRFSGRQFSNSRSEMNVSTLELGDSALYLCASRGTGGDTIYFGEGSWLTVV.

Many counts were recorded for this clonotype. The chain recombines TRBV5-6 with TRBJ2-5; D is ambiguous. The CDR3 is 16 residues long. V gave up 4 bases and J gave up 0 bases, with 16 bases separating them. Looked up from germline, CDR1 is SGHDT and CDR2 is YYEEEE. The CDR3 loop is CASSHVLVRDQETQYF. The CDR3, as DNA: TGTGCCAGCAGCCATGTCCTAGTTAGGGACCAAGAGACCCAGTACTTC.

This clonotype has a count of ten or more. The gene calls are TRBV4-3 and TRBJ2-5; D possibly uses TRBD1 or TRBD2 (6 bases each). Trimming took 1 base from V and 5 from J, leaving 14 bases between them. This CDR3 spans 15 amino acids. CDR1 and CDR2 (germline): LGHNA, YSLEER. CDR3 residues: CASSQGTGAGETQYF. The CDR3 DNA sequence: TGCGCCAGCAGCCAAGGGACGGGGGCCGGGGAGACCCAGTACTTC.

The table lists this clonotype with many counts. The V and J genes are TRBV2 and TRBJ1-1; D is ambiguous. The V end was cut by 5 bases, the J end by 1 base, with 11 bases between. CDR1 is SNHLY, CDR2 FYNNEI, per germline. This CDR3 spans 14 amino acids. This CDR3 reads CASSMSPRNTEAFF. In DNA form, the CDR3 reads TGTGCCAGCAGTATGAGTCCTCGGAACACTGAAGCTTTCTTT.

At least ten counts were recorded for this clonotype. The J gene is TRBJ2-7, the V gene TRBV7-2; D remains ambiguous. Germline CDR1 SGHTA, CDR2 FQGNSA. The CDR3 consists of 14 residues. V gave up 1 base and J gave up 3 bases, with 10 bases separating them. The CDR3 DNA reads TGTGCCAGCAGCTTAGGGTTGGCAAACTACGAGCAGTACTTC. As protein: CASSLGLANYEQYF.

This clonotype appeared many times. CDR3 sequence: CASSPPDRSNEKLFF. CDR3 DNA sequence: TGTGCCAGCTCACCACCGGACAGGAGTAATGAAAAACTGTTTTTT. This chain uses TRBV18 with TRBJ1-4; 7 bases fit TRBD1. Germline loops: CDR1 KGHSH, CDR2 LQKENI. The trim removed 0 bases at V and 4 bases at J, leaving 2 bases unmatched. This CDR3 has 15 residues.

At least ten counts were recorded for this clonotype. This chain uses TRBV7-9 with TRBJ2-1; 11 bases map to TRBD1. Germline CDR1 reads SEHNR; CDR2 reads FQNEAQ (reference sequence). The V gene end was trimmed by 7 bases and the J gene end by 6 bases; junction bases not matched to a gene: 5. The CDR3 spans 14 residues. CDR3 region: CASIQGQGGNEQFF. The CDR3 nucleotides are TGTGCCAGCATCCAGGGACAGGGGGGCAATGAGCAGTTCTTC.

In DNA form, the CDR3 reads TGTGCCAGTAGCCCGACAGGGGCGACTGAAGCTTTCTTT. Encoded protein: CASSPTGATEAFF. The gene calls are TRBV19 and TRBJ1-1; 8 bases match TRBD1. Per germline, CDR1 LNHDA and CDR2 SQIVND (reference sequence). V dropped 6 bases and J dropped 5; count of bases not matched to a gene: 5. CDR3 length: 13 residues.

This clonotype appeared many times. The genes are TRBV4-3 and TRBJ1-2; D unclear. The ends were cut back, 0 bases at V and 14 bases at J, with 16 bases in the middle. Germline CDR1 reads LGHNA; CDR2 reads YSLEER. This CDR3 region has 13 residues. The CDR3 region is CASSQDWEGWVTF. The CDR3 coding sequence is TGCGCCAGCAGCCAAGATTGGGAGGGTTGGGTAACCTTC.

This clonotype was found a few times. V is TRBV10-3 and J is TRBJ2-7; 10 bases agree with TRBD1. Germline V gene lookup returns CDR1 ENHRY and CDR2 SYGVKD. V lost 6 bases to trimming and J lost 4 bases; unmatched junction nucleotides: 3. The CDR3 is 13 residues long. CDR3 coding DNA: TGTGCCATCAGGGGGGACAGGGGTTACGAGCAGTACTTC. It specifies CAIRGDRGYEQYF.